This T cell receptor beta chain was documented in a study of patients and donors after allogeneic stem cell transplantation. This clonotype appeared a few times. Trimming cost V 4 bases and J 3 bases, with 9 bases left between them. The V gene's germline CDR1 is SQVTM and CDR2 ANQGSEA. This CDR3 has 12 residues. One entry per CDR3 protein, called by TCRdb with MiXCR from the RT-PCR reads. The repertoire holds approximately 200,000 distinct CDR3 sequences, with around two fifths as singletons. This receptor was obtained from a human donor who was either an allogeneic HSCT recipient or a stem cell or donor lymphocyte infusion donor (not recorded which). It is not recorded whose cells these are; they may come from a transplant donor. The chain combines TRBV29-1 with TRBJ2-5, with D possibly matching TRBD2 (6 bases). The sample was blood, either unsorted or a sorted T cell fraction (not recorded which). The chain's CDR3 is CSVVGGKETQYF. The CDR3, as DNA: TGCAGCGTTGTTGGGGGGAAAGAGACCCAGTACTTC.